The rows below give T cell receptor beta chains drawn from one sample of a study of regulatory T cells in long-lasting Graves disease. TCRdb redid the calling of the multiplex PCR reads with MiXCR, one entry per CDR3 protein. Here the sample spans a few hundred thousand distinct CDR3 sequences, around a sixth being singletons. These data were likewise used in another study, on T cells in Graves' hyperthyroidism and ophthalmopathy.

The source was peripheral blood mononuclear cells (PBMCs), collected at new diagnosis, from a patient treated with antithyroid drugs. Every receptor here comes from a woman aged 25-40 years with Graves disease. The CDR3 runs from the conserved cysteine through the conserved F or W. The D gene is left open where the match is weak. Some rows have no size entry. The others give once, few or many, or a class for an expanded clone.

d_call j_call v_call clone_size cdr3_nt cdr3_aa
. TRBJ2-7 TRBV7-6 many TGTGCCAGCAGCGCTGAGGACAGAGGGGGCGAGCAGTACTTC CASSAEDRGGEQYF
. TRBJ1-5 TRBV20-1 many TGCAGTGCGACCCCGGGACACCTCAATCAGCCCCAGCATTTT CSATPGHLNQPQHF
TRBD1 TRBJ1-6 TRBV2 many TGTGCCAGCAGTGAAGCGTGGGGACAGGACCATAATTCACCCCTCCACTTT CASSEAWGQDHNSPLHF
. TRBJ1-2 TRBV9 many TGTGCCAGCCACCCTGGCGGGGGGGTTGACTATGGCTACACCTTC CASHPGGGVDYGYTF
. TRBJ2-5 TRBV5-1 many TGCGCCAGCAGCTTGGACCGTGTATGGGAGACCCAGTACTTC CASSLDRVWETQYF
. TRBJ1-1 TRBV6-1 many TGTGCCAGCAGCTCGTACCCGGCCACTGAAGCTTTCTTT CASSSYPATEAFF
. TRBJ2-7 TRBV2 many TGTGCCAGCAGTTTTGTGGGCAGGGAGCGCGAGCAGTACTTC CASSFVGREREQYF
. TRBJ1-1 TRBV6-2/TRBV6-3 many TGTGCCAGCAGTTACCCTCGGCGGTTAGACGAAGCTTTCTTT CASSYPRRLDEAFF
TRBD1 TRBJ1-6 TRBV5-6 once TGTGCCAGCAGCGACTCGACAGGGGGCTGGTCACCCCTCCACTTT CASSDSTGGWSPLHF
. TRBJ2-3 TRBV27 many TGTGCCAGCAGTTTATCTGCTAGCACAGATACGCAGTATTTT CASSLSASTDTQYF
TRBD2 TRBJ2-7 TRBV2 . TGTGCCAGCGGCCGCCCCCAGCGGGGCTCCTACGAGCAGTACTTC CASGRPQRGSYEQYF
. TRBJ2-6 TRBV12-3/TRBV12-4 many TGTGCCAGCAGTTTAGAGAGGCAGGCCGGCATCCTGACTTTC CASSLERQAGILTF
TRBD2 TRBJ2-7 TRBV9 . TGTGCCAGCAGCGTAGAAGTAGCGGGGGGGCCCCACGAGCAGTACTTC CASSVEVAGGPHEQYF
. TRBJ1-2 TRBV2 many TGTGCCAGCTGGGAAAGGGTAAACTATGGCTACACCTTC CASWERVNYGYTF
. TRBJ2-7 TRBV20-1 many TGCAGTTTTTTTCGACAGGGAGGTTACGAGCAGTACTTC CSFFRQGGYEQYF
TRBD1 TRBJ1-2 TRBV9 many TGTGCCAGCAGCCCATTGACCGACAGGGGCCTTCCTAACTATGGCTACACCTTC CASSPLTDRGLPNYGYTF
. TRBJ1-4 TRBV5-1 . TGCGCCAGCAGCTCCTCGCAGGGGACTAATGAAAAACTGTTTTTT CASSSSQGTNEKLFF
. TRBJ1-4 TRBV6-5 . TGTGCCAGCAGTTACTCGGGCCGGACACTCAAAGGAGAAAAACTGTTTTTT CASSYSGRTLKGEKLFF
. TRBJ1-2 TRBV4-1 . TGCGCCAGCAAACCCCAGACAGTTTCTAACTATGGCTACACCTTC CASKPQTVSNYGYTF
TRBD1 TRBJ2-5 TRBV10-3 . TGTGCCATCAGTGACACCACAGGGGGGGAGACCCAGTACTTC CAISDTTGGETQYF
. TRBJ1-2 TRBV20-1 many TGCAGTGCTCTCGTACGGGGGGCCGGGCGGTCTGGCTACACCTTC CSALVRGAGRSGYTF
TRBD1 TRBJ1-4 TRBV29-1 . TGCAGCGTTGAGGCGGGACAGGGCGGGAAACTGTTTTTT CSVEAGQGGKLFF
. TRBJ1-3 TRBV5-1 . TGCGCCAGCAGCTTTGAATGGGGGAGCTCTGGAAACACCATATATTTT CASSFEWGSSGNTIYF
. TRBJ1-1 TRBV15 many TGTGCCACCAGCCCACAGGGTTTCAACACTGAAGCTTTCTTT CATSPQGFNTEAFF
. TRBJ1-2 TRBV6-2/TRBV6-3 many TGTGCCAGCAGTTACTCGGCGGTCTATGGCTACACCTTC CASSYSAVYGYTF
. TRBJ2-5 TRBV18 many TGTGCCAGCTCACCGACAGGAAACCAACAAGAGACCCAGTACTTC CASSPTGNQQETQYF
. TRBJ1-2 TRBV5-1 . TGCGCCAGCAGCTTGGATGGCCAGGGAATGTTCCTCGGCTATGGCTACACCTTC CASSLDGQGMFLGYGYTF
. TRBJ1-6 TRBV6-1 few TGTGCCAGCAGAGAACAGACCAGGGCCCTCCACTTT CASREQTRALHF
TRBD2 TRBJ2-7 TRBV24-1 few TGTGCCACCAGTGACCGACTAGCGGGGGGCCGGGGTGGGGTTTACGAGCAGTACTTC CATSDRLAGGRGGVYEQYF
. TRBJ2-5 TRBV5-4 many TGTGCCAGCAGCGACAGGGAGACCCAGTACTTC CASSDRETQYF
TRBD1 TRBJ1-4 TRBV5-1 once TGCGCCAGCAGCAGGACAGGGGGCGCAAAGGACGAAAAACTGTTTTTT CASSRTGGAKDEKLFF
. TRBJ1-1 TRBV27 many TGTGCCAGCAGTCCGGACCCTGCCCACACTGAAGCTTTCTTT CASSPDPAHTEAFF
. TRBJ2-1 TRBV12-3/TRBV12-4 few TGTGCCAGCAGCTACCTTATCTACAATGAGCAGTTCTTC CASSYLIYNEQFF
. TRBJ2-5 TRBV5-1 many TGCGCCAGCAATATAGGTTCTCCACAAGAGACCCAGTACTTC CASNIGSPQETQYF
. TRBJ2-7 TRBV6-1 many TGTGCCAGCAGCACCGTGAGTTATCCCTACGAGCAGTACTTC CASSTVSYPYEQYF
. TRBJ1-4 TRBV7-2 many TGTGCCAGCAGCTTAGTGGGTAGGCGGACCGCTAATGAAAAACTGTTTTTT CASSLVGRRTANEKLFF
. TRBJ2-7 TRBV7-2 few TGTGCCAGCAGCCCTCTTGGGGGGTACACCTACGAGCAGTACTTC CASSPLGGYTYEQYF
. TRBJ2-7 TRBV2 many TGTGCCAGCAGTGAAGAGGCGGTGGGCGAGCAGTACTTC CASSEEAVGEQYF
. TRBJ2-2 TRBV20-1 . TGCAGTGCTAGTTCGCGGGGGAACACCGGGGAGCTGTTTTTT CSASSRGNTGELFF
. TRBJ1-1 TRBV20-1 many TGCAGTGCCGGAGGGGGGGCGGTTGAAGCTTTCTTT CSAGGGAVEAFF
. TRBJ1-1 TRBV12-3/TRBV12-4 . TGTGCCAGCAGTCTTTCGACAGGTTCAGCTTTCTTT CASSLSTGSAFF
TRBD2 TRBJ2-5 TRBV5-6 many TGTGCCAGCAGCTTGGGGGCGGGGGGGCCCCAAGAGACCCAGTACTTC CASSLGAGGPQETQYF
. TRBJ1-6 TRBV18 many TGTGCCAGCTCACCCGACCGGACGGACTATTCACCCCTCCACTTT CASSPDRTDYSPLHF
. TRBJ2-7 TRBV5-6 . TGTGCCAGCAGCGCCGAGGACAGTGTGAGGGAGCAGTACTTC CASSAEDSVREQYF
. TRBJ2-7 TRBV9 . TGTGCCAGCAGCGCCCTCCCTGAGGGTTACGAGCAGTACTTC CASSALPEGYEQYF
TRBD1 TRBJ1-2 TRBV16 few TGTGCCAGCAGCCAATCGATCGGGACAGGGCAAGACGGCTACACCTTC CASSQSIGTGQDGYTF
. TRBJ2-1 TRBV6-2/TRBV6-3 many TGTGCCAGCAGTTACGGCGGGGGCTCATACAATGAGCAGTTCTTC CASSYGGGSYNEQFF
. TRBJ2-1 TRBV9 . TGTGCCAGCAGCGTAAGTAGTGGACCCCGAGTGTCCTACAATGAGCAGTTCTTC CASSVSSGPRVSYNEQFF
. TRBJ2-3 TRBV12-5 many TGTGCTAGTGGTTTGGGAAAGACTAGTTTGGCTTCAGATACGCAGTATTTT CASGLGKTSLASDTQYF
TRBD1 TRBJ2-5 TRBV6-1 few TGTGCCAGCAGGGGGGGACAGGGGAAGACCCAGTACTTC CASRGGQGKTQYF
TRBD2 TRBJ2-7 TRBV2 . TGTGCCAGCAGGTTGCTAGCGGGAGCTAATTACTACGAGCAGTACTTC CASRLLAGANYYEQYF
. TRBJ2-7 TRBV29-1 many TGCAGCGTCCAGGGATCCTACTACGAGCAGTACTTC CSVQGSYYEQYF
TRBD2 TRBJ2-5 TRBV2 . TGTGCCAGCAGTCGGGAGCGGGGACAAGAGACCCAGTACTTC CASSRERGQETQYF